These 28 T cell receptor beta chains originate from one sample sequenced in a study of T cell repertoires in cytomegalovirus infection (dated by TCRdb to about 2019). The sample was run on an Illumina HiSeq 1500. Starting from the raw public reads, TCRdb applied fastp trimming at Q25, assembled clones with MiXCR and retained in-frame beta chains. Rows with one shared CDR3 protein collapse into an entry with the most common genes and DNA. The sample table shows 250,000 or so distinct CDR3 sequences, and roughly 9% are seen once. The leading ten clones occupy about 14% of the sample. The source material was PBMCs. The source of these receptors is a human donor in good health (CMV status not recorded). Some clones in this sample may be carry-over from other donors' samples.

This clonotype showed up many times. One junction end disagrees with the germline gene, perhaps due to a read error. This sequence joins TRBV12-3 or TRBV12-4 and TRBJ1-1; TRBD1 is a possible D gene (5 bases). CDR3 length equals 14 residues. The CDR3 bases are TGTGCCAGCACTTTAGGGGTCTCGAACACTGAAGCTTTCTTT. Residues: CASTLGVSNTEAFF.

This clonotype was counted a few times. This chain uses TRBV6-2 or TRBV6-3 with TRBJ2-5; 8 nucleotides match TRBD2. The CDR3 is 16 amino acids. Trimming at V came to 11 bases and at J to 4 bases, leaving 18 bases not matched to a gene. Germline assignment: CDR1 MNHEY and CDR2 SVGEGT. CDR3 protein: CASKTRSSGSGETQYF. The CDR3 nucleotides read TGTGCCTCCAAAACCCGATCGAGCGGGAGTGGAGAGACCCAGTACTTC.

This clonotype was counted many times. In DNA, the CDR3 is TGTGCCACCCGAACCCAGACCGGCAATCAGCCCCAGCATTTT. Its translation: CATRTQTGNQPQHF. The chain couples TRBV6-2 or TRBV6-3 to TRBJ1-5; D ambiguous. Germline assignment: CDR1 MNHEY and CDR2 SVGEGT. The V gene lost 10 bases and the J gene lost 2 bases, with 15 bases spanning the gap. The CDR3 is made up of 14 amino acids.

This clonotype has a count of ten or more. This CDR3 fails to terminate in the conserved phenylalanine or tryptophan, so it likely reflects a read error. The DNA is omitted, as the CDR3 cannot be located on it reliably, and the CDR3 follows TCRdb's listing. The chain uses TRBV7-6 and TRBJ2-1; the table calls TRBD2, which could not be checked here. Ends included, the CDR3 has 17 residues. The germline gives CDR1 SGHVS, CDR2 FNYEAQ. This CDR3 reads CASSPRTSGVPHYYSSL.

This clonotype was seen many times. The chain is built from TRBV7-6 and TRBJ2-7; 8 nucleotides align to TRBD1. CDR1 SGHVS and CDR2 FNYEAQ come from the germline V gene. The CDR3 covers 16 residues. V lost 0 bases and J lost 4; bases outside the gene matches: 8. The CDR3 loop reads CASSLAPVTGAYEQYF. CDR3 sequence (DNA): TGTGCCAGCAGCTTAGCCCCAGTGACAGGGGCTTACGAGCAGTACTTC.

The chain recombines TRBV19 with TRBJ1-5; D unclear. From germline, CDR1 is LNHDA and CDR2 SQIVND (reference sequence). The CDR3 has 17 residues. V was trimmed by 5 bases and J by 0 bases, leaving 17 bases between them. Here the CDR3 DNA reads TGTGCCAGTAGTGCCGTGCCGGCCGGGGTTAGCAATCAGCCCCAGCATTTT. It is translated as CASSAVPAGVSNQPQHF.

This clonotype was observed at least ten times. The chain carries TRBV6-5 and TRBJ1-2, with TRBD1 matching over 11 bases. CDR1 and CDR2 (germline): MNHEY, SVGAGI. Trimming cost V 7 bases and J 8 bases; bases outside gene matches: 9. The CDR3 covers 14 residues. The CDR3 DNA is TGTGCCAGCACCGGACAGGGGGCCGTAGGAGGCTACACCTTC. Translating gives CASTGQGAVGGYTF.

The sample holds many counts of this clonotype. The rearrangement links TRBV28 to TRBJ1-5; 7 nucleotides line up with TRBD1. V trimming: 3 bases; J trimming: 7 bases; junction bases outside the gene matches: 9. There are 15 residues in the CDR3. CDR1 is MDHEN and CDR2 is SYDVKM in the germline V gene. In nucleotides, the CDR3 is TGTGCCAGCAGTTTGCCCGACAGGGTCGGGCAGCCCCAGCATTTT. Encoded protein: CASSLPDRVGQPQHF.

The chain has TRBV30 and TRBJ1-2; D remains unclear. Germline V gives CDR1 GTSNPN, CDR2 SVGIG (reference sequence). The CDR3 extends over 14 amino acids. The ends were cut back, 7 bases at V and 6 bases at J, with 21 bases in the middle. CDR3: CASNLRTELDGYTF. CDR3 nucleotide sequence: TGTGCCTCCAACCTCCGGACCGAACTTGATGGCTACACCTTC. Filled out from reference TRBV30 and TRBJ1-2, the complete variable domain reads SQTIHQWPATLVQPVGSPLSLECTVEGTSNPNLYWYRQAAGRGLQLLFYSVGIGQISSEVPQNLSASRPQDRQFILSSKKLLLSDSGFYLCASNLRTELDGYTFGSGTRLTVV.

This clonotype was detected ten times or more. This chain joins TRBV7-2 and TRBJ2-7, with 11 bases matching TRBD1. The CDR3 has 16 amino acids. V was clipped by 5 bases and J by 1 base; unmatched bases: 7. Germline assignment: CDR1 SGHTA and CDR2 FQGNSA. As DNA, the CDR3 is TGTGCCAGCAGCCCAGGACAGGGGGCCGGGTCCTACGAGCAGTACTTC. Protein: CASSPGQGAGSYEQYF.

This clonotype was seen at least ten times. This chain uses TRBV7-9 with TRBJ2-1; TRBD1 or TRBD2 may be the D gene (5 bases each). CDR1 and CDR2 (germline): SEHNR, FQNEAQ (reference sequence). CDR3 size: 15 residues. V lost 3 bases to trimming and J lost 7 bases, with 16 bases between them. CDR3 amino acids: CASSFGTGPLNEQFF. The CDR3 bases are TGTGCCAGCAGCTTCGGAACGGGGCCATTGAATGAGCAGTTCTTC.

This clonotype was found many times. V is TRBV7-2 and J is TRBJ1-2; 7 bases map to TRBD1. V shed 5 bases, J shed 4 bases, and the junction held 7 bases outside the gene matches. The germline V gene encodes CDR1 SGHTA and CDR2 FQGNSA. This CDR3 contains 14 residues. CDR3 in DNA: TGTGCCAGCAGCCCTCGGGACAGATCCTATGGCTACACCTTC. This codes for CASSPRDRSYGYTF.

This clonotype was found many times. V gene TRBV5-5 combines with J gene TRBJ2-2; D gene uncertain. V was trimmed by 3 bases and J by 4 bases, leaving 10 bases between them. There are 14 residues in the CDR3. Germline V gene sequence: CDR1 SGHKS, CDR2 YYEKEE (reference sequence). The CDR3 DNA follows: TGTGCCAGCAGCTCTGGGATCATCACCGGGGAGCTGTTTTTT. Encoded protein: CASSSGIITGELFF.

This clonotype showed up many times. The J gene is TRBJ1-1, the V gene TRBV7-9; D is unresolved. V lost 4 bases to trimming and J lost 3 bases, with 12 bases between them. The CDR3 runs 14 residues. Germline loops: CDR1 SEHNR, CDR2 FQNEAQ (reference sequence). CDR3 in amino acids: CASSYPTSYTEAFF. The CDR3 nucleotides read TGTGCCAGCAGCTACCCGACTAGTTACACTGAAGCTTTCTTT.

This sequence joins TRBV6-2 or TRBV6-3 and TRBJ2-5, with D perhaps matching TRBD2 (5 bases). Germline-derived CDR1 and CDR2 are MNHEY and SVGEGT. V was shortened by 6 bases and J by 2 bases, with 13 bases between the two germline ends. CDR3 length equals 14 residues. The CDR3 region is CASRPSGSQETQYF. CDR3 coding DNA: TGTGCCAGCAGACCCTCGGGATCTCAAGAGACCCAGTACTTC.

This clonotype was counted ten times or more. In nucleotides, the CDR3 is TGTGCCAGCAGCTTAGTGGACAGCACTGAAGCTTTCTTT. It is translated as CASSLVDSTEAFF. V usage is TRBV7-6 and J usage is TRBJ1-1, with a tentative D call TRBD1 (6 bases). CDR1 and CDR2 from the germline V gene are SGHVS and FNYEAQ. The CDR3 length is 13 residues. Trimming removed 1 base from V and 4 bases from J, with 7 bases in between.

The table lists this clonotype with many counts. The chain recombines TRBV6-6 with TRBJ2-7; weak D call: TRBD1 (5 bases). The CDR3 runs to 16 residues. Trimming removed 6 bases from V and 4 bases from J, with 22 bases in between. CDR1 and CDR2 from the germline V gene are MNHNY and SVGAGI (reference sequence). CDR3 sequence: CASRRDTGALGYEQYF. CDR3 in DNA: TGTGCCAGCAGACGCGATACAGGAGCCCTTGGGTACGAGCAGTACTTC.

In its sample, this clonotype was seen many times. The chain couples TRBV7-2 to TRBJ2-1; 9 bases agree with TRBD2. Germline values: CDR1 SGHTA, CDR2 FQGNSA. J lost 6 bases, V lost 2 bases, and 5 bases had no gene match. The CDR3 has 15 residues. CDR3 coding DNA: TGTGCCAGCAGCTTACCTAGCGGGACCCTCAATGAGCAGTTCTTC. Residues: CASSLPSGTLNEQFF.

This clonotype was detected only a few times. The V and J genes are TRBV19 and TRBJ1-1; D might be TRBD1 (6 bases). CDR1 is LNHDA, CDR2 SQIVND, per germline (reference sequence). The CDR3 is 15 residues long. V was clipped by 7 bases and J by 2 bases, with 17 bases between them. The CDR3 protein is CASKERGRANTEAFF. The CDR3 coding sequence is TGTGCCAGTAAAGAAAGGGGGAGGGCCAACACTGAAGCTTTCTTT.

This clonotype was picked up many times. The V call is TRBV7-2, the J call TRBJ2-7; D ambiguous. The CDR3 has 14 residues. With 5 bases removed from V and 6 bases from J, the gap between germline ends came to 17 bases. The V gene's germline CDR1 is SGHTA and CDR2 FQGNSA. The CDR3 protein is CASSPISGQVEQYF. The CDR3 DNA reads as TGTGCCAGCAGCCCAATATCCGGGCAGGTCGAGCAGTACTTC.

This clonotype was seen repeatedly, ten times or more. This chain links TRBV7-2 with TRBJ2-2; no reliable D call. The CDR3 sequence is 15 residues long. The germline CDR1 and CDR2 sequences are SGHTA and FQGNSA. V lost 2 bases and J 4 bases, leaving 11 bases between the germline ends. CDR3 bases: TGTGCCAGCAGCTTAAGGTCGGGTAGCACCGGGGAGCTGTTTTTT. Translation gives CASSLRSGSTGELFF. Variable domain in full (rest from reference TRBV7-2 and TRBJ2-2): GAGVSQSPSNKVTEKGKDVELRCDPISGHTALYWYRQSLGQGLEFLIYFQGNSAPDKSGLPSDRFSAERTGGSVSTLTIQRTQQEDSAVYLCASSLRSGSTGELFFGEGSRLTVL.

This clonotype was seen at least ten times. V and J are TRBV28 and TRBJ2-2, with TRBD1 matching over 9 bases. Germline CDR1 and CDR2: MDHEN and SYDVKM. The trim removed 5 bases at V and 5 bases at J, leaving 6 bases unmatched. The CDR3 is 15 residues long. The DNA of the CDR3 is TGTGCCAGCAGTCTGAGGGACAGGGTTACCGGGGAGCTGTTTTTT. The encoded protein is CASSLRDRVTGELFF.

This clonotype came up many times. V is TRBV7-2 and J is TRBJ1-2; 7 bases map to TRBD1. The V and J ends lost 5 bases and 4 bases, in that order; junction bases with no gene match: 16. The CDR3 spans 17 residues. Germline CDR1 SGHTA, CDR2 FQGNSA. CDR3 DNA: TGTGCCAGCAGCCCACCGGGGCAGGGGGGTATCAGCTATGGCTACACCTTC. Its protein is CASSPPGQGGISYGYTF.

This clonotype appeared many times. This chain joins TRBV7-2 and TRBJ1-5, with D unresolved. Germline values: CDR1 SGHTA, CDR2 FQGNSA. The ends were cut back, 2 bases at V and 7 bases at J, with 6 bases in the middle. The CDR3 is made up of 12 amino acids. In DNA form, the CDR3 reads TGTGCCAGCAGCTTAACCTTCCAGCCCCAGCATTTT. It codes for CASSLTFQPQHF.

The V gene is TRBV20-1, the J gene TRBJ1-2; TRBD1 aligns across 8 bases. CDR1 is DFQATT, CDR2 SNEGSKA, per germline (reference sequence). J lost 8 bases, V lost 3 bases, and 5 bases had no gene match. This CDR3 is built from 12 residues. The CDR3 protein is CSASPGGWGYTF. The CDR3 DNA sequence: TGCAGTGCTAGCCCAGGGGGCTGGGGCTACACCTTC.

The J gene is TRBJ2-7, the V gene TRBV7-9, with D possibly being TRBD2 (6 bases). The CDR3 is 10 amino acids. Between the trimmed V and J ends, which lost 8 bases and 5 bases, there was a span of 7 bases. Germline lookup yields CDR1 SEHNR and CDR2 FQNEAQ (reference sequence). CDR3 region: CASGGNEQYF. DNA for the CDR3: TGTGCCAGCGGGGGGAACGAGCAGTACTTC.

The chain joins TRBV28 to TRBJ2-1; 7 nucleotides match TRBD1. The trim removed 5 bases at V and 1 base at J, leaving 8 bases unmatched. The CDR3 is 16 amino acids. Germline V gives CDR1 MDHEN, CDR2 SYDVKM. The CDR3 DNA reads TGTGCCAGCAGTACCCGGGACAGCCGGTCCTACAATGAGCAGTTCTTC. Amino acid sequence: CASSTRDSRSYNEQFF.

This clonotype came up once. A much larger clone differs from this one at a single base, so this may be a read error. V gene TRBV10-3 combines with J gene TRBJ1-2; the match to TRBD1 covers 7 bases. In germline, CDR1 is ENHRY, CDR2 SYGVKD. This CDR3 is 13 amino acids long. The CDR3 sequence: CVISPGQVYGYTF. DNA of the CDR3: TGTGTCATCAGCCCCGGACAGGTTTATGGCTACACCTTC.